A selection of T cell receptor beta chains follows, all from one sample in a study of CD8+ T cells in alopecia areata. Generated by immunoSEQ multiplex PCR, the TCRdb table keeps only in-frame clones and is missing some. The profile shows fewer than 110,000 clones, 55% of them singletons. Material for sequencing was CD4+ T cells sorted from blood. The receptors stem from a human donor in good health. Each CDR3 is given with its conserved first and last residue. Fields, in order: J gene, clone size, D gene, V gene, CDR3 protein, CDR3 DNA. D genes are given only for firm matches. Expanded clones are given a class, and other clones once, few, many or no size at all.

j_call: TRBJ2-1
clone_size: .
d_call: .
v_call: TRBV5-4
cdr3_aa: CASRRTGPYNEQFF
cdr3_nt: TGTGCCAGCAGACGAACAGGCCCCTACAATGAGCAGTTCTTC

j_call: TRBJ2-5
clone_size: .
d_call: .
v_call: TRBV5-6
cdr3_aa: CASSLGTRQETQYF
cdr3_nt: TGTGCCAGCAGCTTGGGAACTAGACAAGAGACCCAGTACTTC

j_call: TRBJ1-2
clone_size: few
d_call: .
v_call: TRBV30
cdr3_aa: CAWIRGSYGYTF
cdr3_nt: TGTGCCTGGATACGGGGATCGTATGGCTACACCTTC

j_call: TRBJ2-2
clone_size: .
d_call: TRBD2
v_call: TRBV6-5
cdr3_aa: CASRIAGAYTGELFF
cdr3_nt: TGTGCCAGCAGAATAGCGGGGGCCTACACCGGGGAGCTGTTTTTT

j_call: TRBJ1-5
clone_size: .
d_call: .
v_call: TRBV6-5
cdr3_aa: CASSYSVRSNQPQHF
cdr3_nt: TGTGCCAGCAGTTACTCGGTTCGGAGCAATCAGCCCCAGCATTTT

j_call: TRBJ1-1
clone_size: few
d_call: .
v_call: TRBV30
cdr3_aa: CAGSGGVTEAFF
cdr3_nt: TGTGCCGGTTCTGGGGGGGTGACTGAAGCTTTCTTT

j_call: TRBJ1-6
clone_size: few
d_call: .
v_call: TRBV11-1
cdr3_aa: CASSLATGVSPLHF
cdr3_nt: TGTGCCAGCAGCTTAGCCACGGGGGTTTCACCCCTCCACTTT

j_call: TRBJ1-1
clone_size: few
d_call: .
v_call: TRBV5-6
cdr3_aa: CASRESGTDTEAFF
cdr3_nt: TGTGCCAGCAGGGAATCCGGGACGGACACTGAAGCTTTCTTT

j_call: TRBJ2-6
clone_size: .
d_call: .
v_call: TRBV7-2
cdr3_aa: CASSLLGAGRSSGANVLTF
cdr3_nt: TGTGCCAGCAGCTTGTTAGGTGCAGGCCGGTCCTCTGGGGCCAACGTCCTGACTTTC

j_call: TRBJ2-3
clone_size: .
d_call: .
v_call: TRBV6-5
cdr3_aa: CASSYSSIDLGDTQYF
cdr3_nt: TGTGCCAGCAGTTACTCGTCGATTGACCTAGGGGATACGCAGTATTTT

j_call: TRBJ1-1
clone_size: .
d_call: TRBD1
v_call: TRBV5-1
cdr3_aa: CASSWTGGTEAFF
cdr3_nt: TGCGCCAGCAGCTGGACAGGGGGCACTGAAGCTTTCTTT

j_call: TRBJ1-6
clone_size: .
d_call: .
v_call: TRBV5-1
cdr3_aa: CASSFTGTNNSPLHF
cdr3_nt: TGCGCCAGCAGCTTTACTGGGACCAATAATTCACCCCTCCACTTT

j_call: TRBJ1-5
clone_size: .
d_call: TRBD1
v_call: TRBV19
cdr3_aa: CASSTPGAGGQPQHF
cdr3_nt: TGTGCCAGTAGTACCCCTGGGGCAGGGGGTCAGCCCCAGCATTTT

j_call: TRBJ1-5
clone_size: .
d_call: .
v_call: TRBV6-5
cdr3_aa: CASSRGEGQPQHF
cdr3_nt: TGTGCCAGCAGCCGCGGGGAGGGTCAGCCCCAGCATTTT

j_call: TRBJ2-2
clone_size: .
d_call: .
v_call: TRBV30
cdr3_aa: CAWSSANTGELFF
cdr3_nt: TGTGCCTGGAGCTCAGCAAACACCGGGGAGCTGTTTTTT

j_call: TRBJ2-7
clone_size: .
d_call: .
v_call: TRBV5-1
cdr3_aa: CASSLRDLAGIEQYF
cdr3_nt: TGCGCCAGCAGCTTGAGGGATCTGGCAGGGATCGAGCAGTACTTC

j_call: TRBJ2-2
clone_size: .
d_call: .
v_call: TRBV30
cdr3_aa: CAWRATATGELFF
cdr3_nt: TGTGCCTGGAGGGCCACAGCGACCGGGGAGCTGTTTTTT

j_call: TRBJ2-3
clone_size: .
d_call: .
v_call: TRBV27
cdr3_aa: CASSLYISTDTQYF
cdr3_nt: TGTGCCAGCAGTCTCTACATTAGCACAGATACGCAGTATTTT

j_call: TRBJ1-1
clone_size: few
d_call: TRBD1
v_call: TRBV30
cdr3_aa: CAWSVQGGSVAFF
cdr3_nt: TGTGCCTGGAGTGTACAGGGGGGAAGTGTAGCTTTCTTT

j_call: TRBJ1-5
clone_size: few
d_call: .
v_call: TRBV9
cdr3_aa: CASSVAERQPQHF
cdr3_nt: TGTGCCAGCAGCGTAGCGGAGCGCCAGCCCCAGCATTTT

j_call: TRBJ2-1
clone_size: .
d_call: .
v_call: TRBV7-2
cdr3_aa: CASSLESPLNSYNEQFF
cdr3_nt: TGTGCCAGCAGCTTGGAATCCCCCCTAAACTCCTACAATGAGCAGTTCTTC

j_call: TRBJ1-2
clone_size: .
d_call: TRBD1
v_call: TRBV5-1
cdr3_aa: CASSPGQNYGYTF
cdr3_nt: TGCGCCAGCAGTCCGGGACAGAACTATGGCTACACCTTC

j_call: TRBJ1-2
clone_size: .
d_call: TRBD1
v_call: TRBV5-1
cdr3_aa: CASSDGQGVWYGYTF
cdr3_nt: TGCGCCAGCAGCGACGGACAGGGGGTTTGGTATGGCTACACCTTC

j_call: TRBJ1-6
clone_size: .
d_call: .
v_call: TRBV15
cdr3_aa: CATSRDQAAYNSPLHF
cdr3_nt: TGTGCCACCAGCAGAGATCAAGCAGCCTATAATTCACCCCTCCACTTT

j_call: TRBJ1-5
clone_size: few
d_call: TRBD1
v_call: TRBV10-3
cdr3_aa: CAISFGPRGNQPQHF
cdr3_nt: TGTGCCATCAGTTTCGGGCCCAGGGGGAATCAGCCCCAGCATTTT

j_call: TRBJ2-5
clone_size: many
d_call: .
v_call: TRBV28
cdr3_aa: CASSFRGARTLTQYF
cdr3_nt: TGTGCCAGCAGTTTCCGGGGGGCCCGCACCCTGACCCAGTACTTC

j_call: TRBJ1-5
clone_size: few
d_call: .
v_call: TRBV30
cdr3_aa: CAWSSTGYQPQHF
cdr3_nt: TGTGCCTGGAGTTCAACAGGGTACCAGCCCCAGCATTTT

j_call: TRBJ2-5
clone_size: .
d_call: .
v_call: TRBV5-4
cdr3_aa: CASSSRGRGQETQYF
cdr3_nt: TGTGCCAGCAGCTCCCGGGGCCGAGGACAAGAGACCCAGTACTTC

j_call: TRBJ2-3
clone_size: few
d_call: .
v_call: TRBV29-1
cdr3_aa: CSVGGGQTDTQYF
cdr3_nt: TGCAGCGTTGGGGGGGGCCAAACAGATACGCAGTATTTT

j_call: TRBJ2-1
clone_size: few
d_call: TRBD2
v_call: TRBV5-1
cdr3_aa: CASSLAPSGSYNEQFF
cdr3_nt: TGCGCCAGCAGCTTGGCTCCTAGCGGCTCCTACAATGAGCAGTTCTTC